This T cell receptor (beta chain) was captured by sequencing in a study of tumor-infiltrating lymphocytes in localized non-small cell lung cancer. On the study more broadly: Several tumor histologies, both smoking statuses, and some post-neoadjuvant chemotherapy samples were included. Study outcomes and limitations: Only some patients had TCR sequencing, depending on available tissue.

The CDR3 is 15 residues long. Per the germline V gene, CDR1 is MDHEN and CDR2 is SYDVKM. Trimming stripped 3 bases from V and 2 bases from J, with 10 bases between. As regards this clone: Its antigen remains unidentified.

Sequenced by immunoSEQ multiplex PCR; TCRdb stores in-frame clones only, minus some. The data show fewer than 20,000 clones, with about three quarters seen just once and around 5% held by the top ten. The source is a human donor with non-small cell lung cancer. This chain uses TRBV28 with TRBJ1-4, with D perhaps matching TRBD1 (5 bases). Sequencing used lung tumor tissue. In DNA form, the CDR3 reads TGTGCCAGCAGTTTTTCCGGGGCCACTAATGAAAAACTGTTTTTT. Translating it yields CASSFSGATNEKLFF.